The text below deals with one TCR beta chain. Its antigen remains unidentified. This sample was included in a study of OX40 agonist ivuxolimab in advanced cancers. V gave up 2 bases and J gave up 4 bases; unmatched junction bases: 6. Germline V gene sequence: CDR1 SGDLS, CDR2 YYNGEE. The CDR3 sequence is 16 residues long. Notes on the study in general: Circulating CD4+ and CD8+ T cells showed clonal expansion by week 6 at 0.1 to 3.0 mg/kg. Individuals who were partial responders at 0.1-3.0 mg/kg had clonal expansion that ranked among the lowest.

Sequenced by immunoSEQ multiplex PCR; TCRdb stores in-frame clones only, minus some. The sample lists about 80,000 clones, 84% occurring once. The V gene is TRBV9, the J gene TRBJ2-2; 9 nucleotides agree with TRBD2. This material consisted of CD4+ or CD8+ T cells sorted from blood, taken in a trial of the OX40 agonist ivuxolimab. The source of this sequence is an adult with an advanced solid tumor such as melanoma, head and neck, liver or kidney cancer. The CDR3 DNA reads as TGTGCCAGCAGCGTTACCGGGACTAGCTCCACCGGGGAGCTGTTTTTT. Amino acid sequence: CASSVTGTSSTGELFF.